This note documents a single T cell receptor beta chain sequence. This sample stems from a study of control samples from healthy donors and cancer patients. Here immunoSEQ multiplex PCR was the method, and the copy in TCRdb shows in-frame clones only, minus some. The profile shows under 150,000 clones, roughly 89% of them singletons. The CDR3 runs 16 residues. Germline V gene lookup returns CDR1 KGHSH and CDR2 LQKENI. Between the trimmed V and J ends, which lost 1 base and 1 base, there was a span of 13 bases. The sequence was obtained from a man aged 25-45 years in good health. This chain joins TRBV18 and TRBJ1-1, with D perhaps matching TRBD1 (6 bases). Sequenced sample: blood. CDR3 loop: CASSPRLTGPNTEAFF. The CDR3 DNA sequence: TGTGCCAGCTCACCACGTCTAACAGGGCCGAACACTGAAGCTTTCTTT. The variable domain in full, completed from reference TRBV18 and TRBJ1-1, reads NAGVMQNPRHLVRRRGQEARLRCSPMKGHSHVYWYRQLPEEGLKFMVYLQKENIIDESGMPKERFSAEFPKEGPSILRIQQVVRGDSAAYFCASSPRLTGPNTEAFFGQGTRLTVV.